A selection of T cell receptor beta chains follows, all from one sample in a study of CD8 T cells in Susac syndrome. MiXCR, applied by TCRdb to the immunoSEQ multiplex PCR reads, yields one record per CDR3 protein. The table includes 330,000 or so distinct CDR3 sequences, roughly 85% detected once. Sequenced material: CD8+ T cells from PBMCs. These receptors were obtained from a human donor with multiple sclerosis. CDR3s include the opening cysteine and the closing phenylalanine or tryptophan. The D gene is left open where the match is weak. A clone size is listed for some rows: how often the clone was seen (once, few, many), or a class if it is expanded.

clone size	J gene	CDR3 length	V gene	D gene	CDR3 protein	CDR3 DNA
NA	TRBJ1-5	14	TRBV23-1	TRBD1	CATRGGQGRAPQHF	TGCGCCACCCGAGGGGGACAGGGCCGAGCCCCCCAGCATTTT
NA	TRBJ1-2	13	TRBV29-1	TRBD1	CSVGQGASDGYTF	TGCAGCGTCGGACAGGGAGCTTCAGATGGCTACACCTTC
few	TRBJ2-7	14	TRBV6-2/TRBV6-3	NA	CASSNRRQPYEQYF	TGTGCCAGCAGTAATCGGCGACAGCCCTACGAGCAGTACTTC
once	TRBJ2-7	16	TRBV28	TRBD1	CASSTQTGVLSYEQYF	TGTGCCAGCAGTACCCAAACAGGGGTCCTATCCTACGAGCAGTACTTC
NA	TRBJ1-1	15	TRBV27	NA	CASRGLGTRNTEAFF	TGTGCCAGCAGAGGTCTCGGGACAAGGAACACTGAAGCTTTCTTT
NA	TRBJ2-1	15	TRBV7-9	TRBD2	CASSPTSGSFHGQFF	TGTGCCAGCAGCCCGACTAGCGGGAGTTTTCATGGGCAGTTCTTC
NA	TRBJ1-1	15	TRBV19	TRBD1	CASSLLQGASTEAFF	TGTGCCAGTAGTCTTTTACAGGGGGCGAGCACTGAAGCTTTCTTT
NA	TRBJ2-5	14	TRBV7-9	TRBD2	CASSPRAGEETQYF	TGTGCCAGCAGCCCGAGGGCGGGAGAAGAGACCCAGTACTTC
NA	TRBJ1-2	14	TRBV2	NA	CASSEGKEWYGYTF	TGTGCCAGCAGTGAAGGGAAGGAATGGTATGGCTACACCTTC
NA	TRBJ2-1	19	TRBV3-1	NA	CASSQEGPLGIWGYNEQFF	TGTGCCAGCAGCCAAGAAGGGCCCCTAGGTATCTGGGGCTACAATGAGCAGTTCTTC
NA	TRBJ2-3	12	TRBV11-2	NA	CASSGYTDTQYF	TGTGCCAGCAGCGGTTACACAGATACGCAGTATTTT
once	TRBJ2-3	20	TRBV11-1	TRBD2	CASSLALRNRLAEFTDTQYF	TGTGCCAGCAGCTTAGCGCTAAGAAATAGACTAGCGGAATTCACAGATACGCAGTATTTT
NA	TRBJ2-2	17	TRBV12-3/TRBV12-4	NA	CASTSDWQSSNTGELFF	TGTGCCAGCACCTCTGACTGGCAGTCCTCTAACACCGGGGAGCTGTTTTTT
NA	TRBJ2-5	14	TRBV19	NA	CASSRWRDQETQYF	TGTGCCAGTAGCCGATGGAGGGATCAAGAGACCCAGTACTTC